This T cell receptor (beta chain) was obtained from a study of CD4 T cell repertoires in COVID-19. Study as a whole: After approximately ten days of IL-2 expansion, CFSE-low cells were relabeled and restimulated with other coronavirus spikes.

Regarding the study as a whole: Several top expanded SARS-CoV-2-reactive clonotypes were shared by two or three memory subsets.

Profiled with immunoSEQ multiplex PCR; TCRdb holds only in-frame clones, not every one. The data hold 60,000 to 90,000 clones, with 80% to 90% observed a single time. The CDR3 is 15 amino acids. Germline V CDR1 and CDR2: SQVTM, ANQGSEA. V was trimmed by 4 bases and J by 0 bases, leaving 12 bases between them. These patients had recovered from COVID-19 ranging mild to severe. These memory T cells were uncultured and sequenced directly after ex vivo isolation. Worth noting for this clone: Its antigen is unknown.

This TCR was sampled from a human donor who had COVID-19. V is TRBV29-1 and J is TRBJ2-2; D is perhaps TRBD1 (5 bases). Sequencing was performed on CD4+ T cells from peripheral blood, taken after recovery from COVID-19. CDR3 nucleotides: TGCAGCGTTGTATCGGCAGGGCCGAACACCGGGGAGCTGTTTTTT. Amino acid sequence: CSVVSAGPNTGELFF.